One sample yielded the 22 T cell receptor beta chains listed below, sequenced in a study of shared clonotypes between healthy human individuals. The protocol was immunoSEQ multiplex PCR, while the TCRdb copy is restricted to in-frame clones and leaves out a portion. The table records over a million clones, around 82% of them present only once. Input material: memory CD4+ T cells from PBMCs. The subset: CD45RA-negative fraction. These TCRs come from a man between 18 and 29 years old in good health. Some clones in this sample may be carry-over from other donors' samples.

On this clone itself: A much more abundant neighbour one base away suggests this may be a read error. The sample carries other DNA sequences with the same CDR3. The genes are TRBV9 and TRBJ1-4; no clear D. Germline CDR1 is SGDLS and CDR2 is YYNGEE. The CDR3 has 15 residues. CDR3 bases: TGTGCCAGCAGCGTAGACGGGGAATATAATGAGAAACTGTTTTTT. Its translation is CASSVDGEYNEKLFF.

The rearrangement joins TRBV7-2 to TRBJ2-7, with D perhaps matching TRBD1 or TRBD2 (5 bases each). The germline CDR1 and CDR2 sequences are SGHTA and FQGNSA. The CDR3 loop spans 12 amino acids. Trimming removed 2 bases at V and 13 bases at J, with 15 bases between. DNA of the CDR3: TGTGCCAGCAGCTTAATCGGGACCCAGCCCTACTTC. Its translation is CASSLIGTQPYF.

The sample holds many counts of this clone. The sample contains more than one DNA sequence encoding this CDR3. CDR3 sequence (DNA): TGTGCCAGCAGCTTGGGAGGTACTAATCAGCCCCAGCATTTT. This encodes CASSLGGTNQPQHF. V gene TRBV5-4 combines with J gene TRBJ1-5; D unresolved. Per germline, CDR1 SGHNT and CDR2 YYREEE (reference sequence). Trimming removed 0 bases at V and 4 bases at J, with 8 bases between. This CDR3 comprises 14 residues.

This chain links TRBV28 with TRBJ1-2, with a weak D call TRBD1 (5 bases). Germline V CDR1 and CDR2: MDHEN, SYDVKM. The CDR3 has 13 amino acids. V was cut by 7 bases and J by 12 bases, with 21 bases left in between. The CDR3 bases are TGTGCCAGCACCCTAGGAGGGACGGCACGTCACACCTTC. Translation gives CASTLGGTARHTF.

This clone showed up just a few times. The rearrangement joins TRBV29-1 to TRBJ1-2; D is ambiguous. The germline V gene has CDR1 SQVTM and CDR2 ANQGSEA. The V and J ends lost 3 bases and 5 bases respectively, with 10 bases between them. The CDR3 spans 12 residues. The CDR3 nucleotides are TGCAGCGTTGAGCTCCTGCCTTATGGCTACACCTTC. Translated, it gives CSVELLPYGYTF.

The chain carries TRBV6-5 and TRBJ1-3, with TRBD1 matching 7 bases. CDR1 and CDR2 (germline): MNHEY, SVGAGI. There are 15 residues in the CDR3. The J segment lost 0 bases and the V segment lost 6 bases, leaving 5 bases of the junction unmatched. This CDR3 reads CASSRGQLSGNTIYF. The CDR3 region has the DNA TGTGCCAGCAGCCGGGGACAGCTCTCTGGAAACACCATATATTTT.

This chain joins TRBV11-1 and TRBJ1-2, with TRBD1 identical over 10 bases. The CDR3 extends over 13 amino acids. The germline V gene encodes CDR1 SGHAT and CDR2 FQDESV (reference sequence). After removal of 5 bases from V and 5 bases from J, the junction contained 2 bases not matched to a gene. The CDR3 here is CASSTGQGYGYTF. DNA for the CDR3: TGTGCCAGCAGCACGGGACAGGGGTATGGCTACACCTTC.

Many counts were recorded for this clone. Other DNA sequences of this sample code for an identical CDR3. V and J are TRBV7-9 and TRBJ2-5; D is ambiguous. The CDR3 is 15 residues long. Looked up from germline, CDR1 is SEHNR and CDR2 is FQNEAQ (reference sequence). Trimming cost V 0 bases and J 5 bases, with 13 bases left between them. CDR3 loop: CASSLAAAAGETQYF. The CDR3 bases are TGTGCCAGCAGCTTAGCCGCGGCCGCCGGCGAGACCCAGTACTTC. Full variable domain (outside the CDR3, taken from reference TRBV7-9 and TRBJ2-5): DTGVSQNPRHKITKRGQNVTFRCDPISEHNRLYWYRQTLGQGPEFLTYFQNEAQLEKSRLLSDRFSAERPKGSFSTLEIQRTEQGDSAMYLCASSLAAAAGETQYFGPGTRLLVL.

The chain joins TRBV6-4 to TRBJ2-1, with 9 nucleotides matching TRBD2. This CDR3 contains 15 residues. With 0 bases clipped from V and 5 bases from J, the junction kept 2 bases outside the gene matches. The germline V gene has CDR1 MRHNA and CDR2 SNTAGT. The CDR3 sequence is CASSDSSGGHNEQFF. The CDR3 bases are TGTGCCAGCAGTGACTCTAGCGGGGGCCACAATGAGCAGTTCTTC.

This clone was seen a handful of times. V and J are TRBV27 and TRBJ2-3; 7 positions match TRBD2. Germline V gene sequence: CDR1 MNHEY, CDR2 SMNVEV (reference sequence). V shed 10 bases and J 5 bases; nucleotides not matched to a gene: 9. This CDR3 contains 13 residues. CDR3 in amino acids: CAIGAGVIDTQYF. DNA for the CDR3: TGTGCCATTGGGGCGGGAGTAATAGATACGCAGTATTTT.

In DNA, the CDR3 is TGTGCCAGCAGCTTAGTTGGGAGAGGAGCCTACAATGAGCAGTTCTTC. It yields the protein CASSLVGRGAYNEQFF. The gene calls are TRBV7-2 and TRBJ2-1, with D tentatively TRBD2 (5 bases). Trimming cost V 1 base and J 2 bases, with 12 bases left between them. The CDR3 consists of 16 residues. From germline, CDR1 is SGHTA and CDR2 FQGNSA.

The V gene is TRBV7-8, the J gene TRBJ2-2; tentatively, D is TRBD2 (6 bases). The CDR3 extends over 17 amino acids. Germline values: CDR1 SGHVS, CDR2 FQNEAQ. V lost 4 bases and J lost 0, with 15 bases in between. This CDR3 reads CASSSWGGAANTGELFF. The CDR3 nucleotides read TGTGCCAGCAGCTCCTGGGGCGGGGCCGCGAACACCGGGGAGCTGTTTTTT.

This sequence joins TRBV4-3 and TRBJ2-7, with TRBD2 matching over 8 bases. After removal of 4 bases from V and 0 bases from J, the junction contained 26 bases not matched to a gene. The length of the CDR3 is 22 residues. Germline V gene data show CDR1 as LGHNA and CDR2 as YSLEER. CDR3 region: CASSLSLPSGSGWSSTSYEQYF. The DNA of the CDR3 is TGCGCCAGCAGCCTATCCCTACCCAGCGGGAGTGGGTGGAGTTCGACCTCCTACGAGCAGTACTTC.

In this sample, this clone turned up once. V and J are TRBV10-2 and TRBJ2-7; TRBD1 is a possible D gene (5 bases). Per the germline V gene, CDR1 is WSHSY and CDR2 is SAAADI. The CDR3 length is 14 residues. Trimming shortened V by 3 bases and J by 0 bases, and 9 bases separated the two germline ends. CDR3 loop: CASSDGAYSYEQYF. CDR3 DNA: TGCGCCAGCAGTGATGGGGCCTACTCCTACGAGCAGTACTTC.

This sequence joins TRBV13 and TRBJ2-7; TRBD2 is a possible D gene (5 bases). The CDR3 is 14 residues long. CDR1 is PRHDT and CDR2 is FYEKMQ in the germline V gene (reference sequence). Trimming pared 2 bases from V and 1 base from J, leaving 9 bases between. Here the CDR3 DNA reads TGTGCCAGCAGCTTATCCGGGATTTCCTACGAGCAGTACTTC. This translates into CASSLSGISYEQYF. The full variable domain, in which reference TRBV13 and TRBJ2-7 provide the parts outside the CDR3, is AAGVIQSPRHLIKEKRETATLKCYPIPRHDTVYWYQQGPGQDPQFLISFYEKMQSDKGSIPDRFSAQQFSDYHSELNMSSLELGDSALYFCASSLSGISYEQYFGPGTRLTVT.

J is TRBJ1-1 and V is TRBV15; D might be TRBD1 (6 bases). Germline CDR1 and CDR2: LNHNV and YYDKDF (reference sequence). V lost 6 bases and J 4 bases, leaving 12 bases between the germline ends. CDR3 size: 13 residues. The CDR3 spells CATRRTALTEAFF. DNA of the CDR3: TGTGCCACCAGGAGGACAGCCCTCACTGAAGCTTTCTTT.

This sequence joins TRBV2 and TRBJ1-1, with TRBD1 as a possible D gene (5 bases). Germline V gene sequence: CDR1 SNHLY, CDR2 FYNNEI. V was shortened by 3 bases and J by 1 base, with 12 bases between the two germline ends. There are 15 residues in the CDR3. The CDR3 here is CASSEMGVGNTEAFF. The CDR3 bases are TGTGCCAGCAGTGAGATGGGGGTAGGGAACACTGAAGCTTTCTTT.

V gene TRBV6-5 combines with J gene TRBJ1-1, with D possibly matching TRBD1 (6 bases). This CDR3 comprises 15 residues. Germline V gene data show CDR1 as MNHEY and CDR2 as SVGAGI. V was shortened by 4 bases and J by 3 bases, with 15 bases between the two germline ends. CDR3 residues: CASSWGARGDTEAFF. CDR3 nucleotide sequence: TGTGCCAGCAGTTGGGGGGCGAGAGGGGACACTGAAGCTTTCTTT.

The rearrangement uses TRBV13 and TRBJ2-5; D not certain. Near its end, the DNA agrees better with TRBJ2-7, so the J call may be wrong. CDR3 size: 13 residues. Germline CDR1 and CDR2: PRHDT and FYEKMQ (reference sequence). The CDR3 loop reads CASSLLRAHEQYF. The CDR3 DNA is TGTGCCAGCAGCTTATTACGGGCCCACGAGCAGTACTTC.

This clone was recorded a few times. CDR3 sequence (DNA): TGTGCCAGCAGTTTAGAGGAGGCTGGGGCCAACGTCCTGACTTTC. Its translation: CASSLEEAGANVLTF. V is TRBV28 and J is TRBJ2-6; TRBD2 is a possible D gene (5 bases). Germline V gene lookup returns CDR1 MDHEN and CDR2 SYDVKM. CDR3 size: 15 residues. The V end lost 2 bases, the J end lost 2 bases, and 7 bases lay between the germline ends.

The CDR3 protein is CASSLAPGRARNTIYF. CDR3 nucleotides: TGTGCCAGCAGCTTAGCGCCGGGGCGGGCCAGAAACACCATATATTTT. The chain has TRBV7-2 and TRBJ1-3; D possibly corresponds to TRBD1 (5 bases). V gave up 0 bases and J gave up 5 bases, with 14 bases separating them. Germline-derived CDR1 and CDR2 are SGHTA and FQGNSA. The CDR3 has 16 residues.

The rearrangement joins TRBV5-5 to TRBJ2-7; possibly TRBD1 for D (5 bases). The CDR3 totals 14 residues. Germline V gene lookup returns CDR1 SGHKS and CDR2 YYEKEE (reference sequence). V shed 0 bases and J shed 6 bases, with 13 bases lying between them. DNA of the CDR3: TGTGCCAGCAGCTTGGGTACAGGTTTGGCCGAGCAGTACTTC. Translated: CASSLGTGLAEQYF.